This T cell receptor (beta chain) was recovered during a study of beta chain features in type 1 diabetes. Study-wide context: Cell yields, gender and age were comparable in patients and healthy donors. In all, 107,917,701 sorted cells from all samples were analyzed.

Naive, central memory, regulatory and stem cell-like memory cells within the CD4+ compartment were sorted using CD45RO/CCR7/CD25/CD127/CD95/CD27. Purity (above 95%) was reached by all sorted populations. cDNA synthesis used the whole RNA isolate, giving expressed TCRB sequences. This table comes from immunoSEQ multiplex PCR, and its TCRdb copy is limited to in-frame clones, with some not included. This sample has around 400,000 clones, with around 16% found just once. Germline V lookup: CDR1 MGHDK, CDR2 SYGVNS. This CDR3 has 15 residues. V was pared by 4 bases and J by 2 bases, with 1 base of the junction left unmatched. In this sample, this clone turned up a few times.

The sequence was collected from a woman between 18 and 30 years old in good health. Sequencing was carried out using naive CD4+ T cells from blood. J is TRBJ2-1 and V is TRBV25-1; TRBD2 aligns across 11 bases. The CDR3 bases are TGTGCCAGCAGTGCGACTAGCGGGACCTACAATGAGCAGTTCTTC. This codes for CASSATSGTYNEQFF.